This T cell receptor beta chain was sequenced in a study of identical twins. Points from the study as a whole: The degree of excess twin sharing was weaker in beta out-of-frame sequences.

MiXCR, applied by TCRdb to the 5' RACE reads, yields one record per CDR3 protein. The table has 230,000 or so distinct CDR3 sequences, about 8% seen once. The sample holds a few counts of this clonotype. The target antigen is unknown. Per germline, CDR1 SGHNT and CDR2 YYREEE (reference sequence). Deletions cut 4 bases from V and 6 bases from J, with 13 bases between. The CDR3 covers 14 residues. The same data also contributed to another study, on yellow fever vaccine responses in identical twins. This second report adds: Reports say the vaccine T cell response in twins looked partly convergent and partly personalized.

Sample: CD8+ T cells sorted from blood. The receptor's source is a woman aged 18-29 years in good health. The chain is built from TRBV5-4 and TRBJ2-2, with no clear D. CDR3 sequence: CASSLLGPAGELFF. In DNA, the CDR3 is TGTGCCAGCAGCCTTCTAGGACCGGCCGGGGAGCTGTTTTTT.